This T cell receptor beta chain was retrieved from a study of cytomegalovirus exposure and HLA in healthy donors. Regarding the study as a whole: The majority of TCR sequences were rare, yet some public TCRs appeared in many donors.

About this clone: The antigen is unknown.

The PCR employed 60 Vbeta primers together with 13 Jbeta primers. Profiled with immunoSEQ multiplex PCR; TCRdb holds only in-frame clones, not every one. This sample has 100,000 to 150,000 clones, with 75% to 85% found just once. CDR3 size: 13 residues. Germline V gene lookup returns CDR1 LNHDA and CDR2 SQIVND (reference sequence). V lost 6 bases, J lost 4 bases, and 12 bases lay in between. The sequence was obtained from a woman in her forties or fifties in good health and CMV-seropositive. The chain uses TRBV19 and TRBJ1-2; TRBD1 is a possible D gene (6 bases). Sequenced input: PBMCs. The CDR3 loop is CASREQGFYGYTF. The CDR3 DNA is TGTGCCAGTAGGGAACAGGGATTCTATGGCTACACCTTC. Combining the CDR3 with reference TRBV19 and TRBJ1-2 gives the whole variable domain DGGITQSPKYLFRKEGQNVTLSCEQNLNHDAMYWYRQDPGQGLRLIYYSQIVNDFQKGDIAEGYSVSREKKESFPLTVTSAQKNPTAFYLCASREQGFYGYTFGSGTRLTVV.